The T cell receptor (beta chain) described here comes from a study of shared clonotypes between healthy human individuals. Sorted-subset replicate PCRs used about 0.2 ug of genomic DNA. This amount corresponded to about 29,000 T cell genomes. The method was immunoSEQ multiplex PCR; TCRdb's version includes in-frame clones alone and lacks a portion of them. Of over 1.5 million clones in the sample, about 98% were seen once. The germline gives CDR1 SEHNR, CDR2 FQNEAQ (reference sequence). V was clipped by 1 base and J by 10 bases, with 16 bases between them. CDR3 length: 14 amino acids. The sequencing input was naive CD4+ T cells sorted from blood. Described subset: CD45RA+ positively selected. The chain couples TRBV7-9 to TRBJ1-1; D ambiguous. The receptor was derived from a man younger than 45 in good health. This chain's CDR3 is CASSLGAAVRGAFF. CDR3 in DNA: TGTGCCAGCAGCTTAGGGGCGGCCGTCCGGGGAGCTTTCTTT.